A single sample gave rise to the 7 T cell receptor beta chains below, sequenced in a study of early T cells in non-severe SARS-CoV-2 infection. TCRdb reanalysed the 5' RACE reads using MiXCR and keeps one entry per CDR3 protein. The repertoire holds 45,000 to 65,000 distinct CDR3 sequences, with 7% to 10% as singletons. Sequenced: whole blood. The receptors here all came from an adult who was a healthcare worker with PCR-confirmed SARS-CoV-2 infection or an uninfected control (not recorded which).

In regard to this clonotype: The junction departs from germline at one end; a sequencing error may be responsible. The chain is built from TRBV7-3 and TRBJ1-1; D possibly corresponds to TRBD1 (5 bases). Germline lookup yields CDR1 SGHTA and CDR2 FQGTGA. The CDR3 is made up of 15 amino acids. CDR3 residues: CVSSPTPGLTSEAFF. The CDR3 nucleotides read TGTGTCAGCAGCCCTACGCCGGGACTAACTTCTGAAGCTTTCTTT.

This clonotype occurred many times. The chain combines TRBV3-1 with TRBJ2-2; D gene ambiguous. CDR1 is LGHDT, CDR2 YNNKEL, per germline (reference sequence). This CDR3 has 14 residues. V was clipped by 0 bases and J by 7 bases, with 9 bases between them. The CDR3 DNA reads as TGTGCCAGCAGCCAAGATTGGGTCAGCGGGGAGCTGTTTTTT. This gives the protein CASSQDWVSGELFF.

There are many counts of this clonotype. This chain links TRBV18 with TRBJ1-2; D ambiguous. The CDR3 consists of 14 residues. V was cut by 3 bases and J by 4 bases, with 12 bases left in between. In germline, CDR1 is KGHSH, CDR2 LQKENI. As DNA, the CDR3 is TGTGCCAGCTCACCGTCGACGGAGTTCTATGGCTACACCTTC. Translation: CASSPSTEFYGYTF. The full variable domain, its missing parts supplied by reference TRBV18 and TRBJ1-2, is NAGVMQNPRHLVRRRGQEARLRCSPMKGHSHVYWYRQLPEEGLKFMVYLQKENIIDESGMPKERFSAEFPKEGPSILRIQQVVRGDSAAYFCASSPSTEFYGYTFGSGTRLTVV.

This clonotype was counted ten times or more. The genes are TRBV10-2 and TRBJ1-4; possible D gene TRBD1, 6 bases. Trimming stripped 0 bases from V and 8 bases from J, with 16 bases between. The length of the CDR3 is 16 residues. CDR1 and CDR2 from the germline V gene are WSHSY and SAAADI. The CDR3 reads CASSESGAGGGEKLFF. In DNA form, the CDR3 reads TGCGCCAGCAGTGAGTCGGGGGCAGGAGGCGGGGAAAAACTGTTTTTT.

This clonotype was seen at least ten times. V gene TRBV14 combines with J gene TRBJ2-7; D gene ambiguous. The CDR3 extends over 15 amino acids. In germline, CDR1 is SGHDN, CDR2 FVKESK. V lost 2 bases to trimming and J lost 2 bases, with 13 bases between them. CDR3 DNA: TGTGCCAGCAGCCAACGTCATGACCCCACCTACGAGCAGTACTTC. Protein product: CASSQRHDPTYEQYF.

This clonotype was detected many times. This chain joins TRBV29-1 and TRBJ2-7; D is unresolved. The V gene lost 4 bases and the J gene lost 2 bases, with 15 bases spanning the gap. CDR1 and CDR2 (germline): SQVTM, ANQGSEA. The CDR3 is 14 residues long. CDR3 loop: CSVAGRTPPYEQYF. The CDR3 DNA follows: TGCAGCGTTGCCGGCAGGACGCCGCCCTACGAGCAGTACTTC.

This clonotype has ten or more counts. The chain recombines TRBV5-5 with TRBJ1-2, with D possibly being TRBD1 (6 bases). The V gene's germline CDR1 is SGHKS and CDR2 YYEKEE (reference sequence). This CDR3 spans 16 amino acids. V shed 0 bases and J shed 4 bases, with 16 bases lying between them. The CDR3 protein is CASSLAYRDVIYGYTF. DNA of the CDR3: TGTGCCAGCAGCTTGGCCTACAGGGATGTGATCTATGGCTACACCTTC. Full variable domain (rest looked up from reference TRBV5-5 and TRBJ1-2): DAGVTQSPTHLIKTRGQQVTLRCSPISGHKSVSWYQQVLGQGPQFIFQYYEKEERGRGNFPDRFSARQFPNYSSELNVNALLLGDSALYLCASSLAYRDVIYGYTFGSGTRLTVV.